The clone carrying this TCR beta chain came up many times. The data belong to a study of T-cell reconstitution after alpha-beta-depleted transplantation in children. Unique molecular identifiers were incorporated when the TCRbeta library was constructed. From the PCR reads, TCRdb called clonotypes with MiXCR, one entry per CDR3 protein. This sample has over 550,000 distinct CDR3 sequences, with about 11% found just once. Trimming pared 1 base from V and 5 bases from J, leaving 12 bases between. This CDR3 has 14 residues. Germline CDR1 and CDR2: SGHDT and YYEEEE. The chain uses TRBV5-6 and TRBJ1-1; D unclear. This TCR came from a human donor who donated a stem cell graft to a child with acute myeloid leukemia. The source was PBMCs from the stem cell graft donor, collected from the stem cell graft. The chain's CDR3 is CASSLITRGTEAFF. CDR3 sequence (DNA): TGTGCCAGCAGCTTGATAACCCGAGGAACTGAAGCTTTCTTT.